The clone carrying this TCR beta chain was found once. Its specificity is not known. This sample was taken from a study of response to subunit inactivated influenza vaccine. Study results and caveats: Few new T cells, the authors suggested, are recruited by each seasonal influenza vaccination.

The CDR3 extends over 16 amino acids. Per the germline V gene, CDR1 is MNHEY and CDR2 is SMNVEV (reference sequence). V lost 1 base, J lost 9 bases, and 8 bases stayed unmatched. TCRdb used MiXCR to reprocess the RT-PCR reads, holding one entry per CDR3 protein. The repertoire holds around 530,000 distinct CDR3 sequences, with 12% as singletons. The sequence came from a man over 45 who received an inactivated influenza vaccine. The source was PBMCs from blood, collected on the day of vaccination. The chain couples TRBV27 to TRBJ2-1; 11 positions match TRBD2. CDR3 residues: CASSLLSSGGSGEQFF. CDR3 sequence (DNA): TGTGCCAGCAGTTTATTATCTAGCGGGGGGTCCGGTGAGCAGTTCTTC.